The sample holds a few counts of the clone carrying this TCR beta chain. Antigen unknown. The data were taken from a study of T cells in Graves' hyperthyroidism and ophthalmopathy. Study-level points and caveats: Most clonotypes that expanded in the thyroid above 0.001 also showed up in blood. Separation of ophthalmopathy from stable hyperthyroidism was achieved by a 13 V-J model.

Template material for amplifying TCR beta CDR3 regions consisted of RNA transcripts. HTBI primers drove first-round RT-PCR of the TCR CDR3. Using its own MiXCR run on the multiplex PCR reads, TCRdb lists one record per CDR3 protein. The sample holds 450,000 to 500,000 distinct CDR3 sequences, approximately 23% seen once. Clinical symptoms, serum thyroxine, TRAb, thyroid ultrasound and orbital computed tomography established diagnosis. Trimming took 2 bases from V and 2 from J, leaving 9 bases between them. Germline CDR1 and CDR2: MNHEY and SVGEGT. The CDR3 runs to 14 residues. The genes are TRBV6-2 or TRBV6-3 and TRBJ1-2; D is uncertain. Sequencing was done on a sample of blood. This clonotype was obtained from a woman aged 70-85 years with Graves' ophthalmopathy. The CDR3 protein is CASSYRVRNYGYTF. The CDR3 region has the DNA TGTGCCAGCAGTTACAGGGTCCGCAACTATGGCTACACCTTC.